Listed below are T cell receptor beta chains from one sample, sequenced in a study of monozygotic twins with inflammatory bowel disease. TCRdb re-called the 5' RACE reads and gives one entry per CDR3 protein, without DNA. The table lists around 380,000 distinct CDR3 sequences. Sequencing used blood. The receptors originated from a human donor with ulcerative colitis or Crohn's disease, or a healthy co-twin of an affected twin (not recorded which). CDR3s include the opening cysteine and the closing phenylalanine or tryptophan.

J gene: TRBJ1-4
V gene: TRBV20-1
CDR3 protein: CSARPPGIDEKLFF

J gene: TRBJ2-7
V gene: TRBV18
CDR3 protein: CASSPLSGTGGYEQYF

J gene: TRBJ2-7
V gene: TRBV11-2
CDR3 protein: CASSLGQGRSYEQYF

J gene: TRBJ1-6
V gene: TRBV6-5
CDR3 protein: CASSLQGALYNSPLHF

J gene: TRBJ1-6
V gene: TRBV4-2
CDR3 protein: CASSREDRGNSPLHF

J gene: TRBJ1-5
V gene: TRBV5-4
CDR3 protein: CASSLDKQGPQHF

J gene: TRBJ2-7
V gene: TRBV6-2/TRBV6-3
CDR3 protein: CASGEVGAYEQYF

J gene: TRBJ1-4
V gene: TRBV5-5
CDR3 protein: CASSPGTISRLSEKLFF

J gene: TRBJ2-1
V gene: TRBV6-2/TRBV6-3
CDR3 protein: CASSYHSGRLRNEQFF

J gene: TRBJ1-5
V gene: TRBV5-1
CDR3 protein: CASSLMQGGQPQHF

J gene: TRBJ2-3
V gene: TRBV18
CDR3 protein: CASSEDRSRSDTQYF

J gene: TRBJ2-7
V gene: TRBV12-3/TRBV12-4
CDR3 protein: CASSLKPTGQQYF

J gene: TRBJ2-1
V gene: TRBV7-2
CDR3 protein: CASSFDRGTVNEQFF

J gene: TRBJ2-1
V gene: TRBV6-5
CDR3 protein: CASSYSRLADSYNEQFF

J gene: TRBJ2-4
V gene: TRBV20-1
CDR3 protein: CSARGEALLAKNIQYF

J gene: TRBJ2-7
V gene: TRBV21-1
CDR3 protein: CASSKGIEFYEQYF

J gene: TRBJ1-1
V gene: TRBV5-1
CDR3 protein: CASRLALGDSFWTEAFF

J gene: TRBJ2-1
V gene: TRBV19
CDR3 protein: CASSIGEGALYNEQFF

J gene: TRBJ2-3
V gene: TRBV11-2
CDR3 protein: CASSSYNTDTQYF

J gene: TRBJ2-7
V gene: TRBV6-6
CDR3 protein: CASRKPGPPYEQYF

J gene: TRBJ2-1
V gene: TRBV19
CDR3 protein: CASARDSTSLLYNEQFF

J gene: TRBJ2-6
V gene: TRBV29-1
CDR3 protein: CSVPRDLDSGANVLTF

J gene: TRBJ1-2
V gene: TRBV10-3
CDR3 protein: CAISTSGPGGYTF

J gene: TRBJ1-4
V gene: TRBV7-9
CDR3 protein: CASSPTITTNEKLFF

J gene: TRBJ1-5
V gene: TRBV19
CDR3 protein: CASSIGQGAGQPQHF

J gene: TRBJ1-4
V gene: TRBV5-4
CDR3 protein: CASSPSRSNEKLFF

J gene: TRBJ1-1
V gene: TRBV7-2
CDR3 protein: CASSRPTGGNTEAFF

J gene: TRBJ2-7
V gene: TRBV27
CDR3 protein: CASSLSQGEFSYEQYF

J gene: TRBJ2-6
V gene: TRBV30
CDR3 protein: CAWTHRAGANVLTF

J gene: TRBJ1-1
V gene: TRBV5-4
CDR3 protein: CASSYRGDMNTEAFF

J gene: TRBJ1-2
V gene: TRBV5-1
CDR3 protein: CASSLDRVNYGYTF

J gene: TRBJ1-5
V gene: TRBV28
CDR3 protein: CASWEIPSLGSNQPQHF

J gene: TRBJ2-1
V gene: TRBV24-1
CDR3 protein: CATSDRTTGRWQFF

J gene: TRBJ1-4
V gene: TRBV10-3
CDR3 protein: CAISAGYRLFF

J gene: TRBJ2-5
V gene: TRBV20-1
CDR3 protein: CSALKGAGETQYF

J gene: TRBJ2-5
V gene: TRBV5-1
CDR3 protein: CASSSPAGAQETQYF

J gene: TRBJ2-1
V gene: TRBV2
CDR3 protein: CASRTGTSGRPNYNEQFF